This T cell receptor beta chain was observed in a study of response to subunit inactivated influenza vaccine. CDR1 is KGHDR, CDR2 SFDVKD, per germline. This CDR3 region has 15 residues. V was trimmed by 2 bases and J by 9 bases, leaving 16 bases between them. The table lists this clonotype with a few counts. TCRdb called the RT-PCR reads again in MiXCR, with one record for every CDR3 protein. The sample carries a few hundred thousand distinct CDR3 sequences, about 11% recorded once. These data also formed part of another study, on T cells expressing NK-cell markers. This second report adds: UMIs were included in TCR beta cDNA generated by 5'RACE template switching.

The TCR was taken from a man between 45 and 60 years old who received an inactivated influenza vaccine. Source: PBMCs from blood, taken on the day of vaccination. The rearrangement links TRBV24-1 to TRBJ2-1; D unclear. CDR3 sequence reads: CATSDSAVIRSEQFF. CDR3 DNA sequence: TGTGCCACCAGTGATTCGGCAGTTATCCGCTCTGAGCAGTTCTTC.